The 28 T cell receptor beta chains listed next were all sequenced from one sample in a study of blood T cell repertoires in COVID-19. TCRdb's copy holds only in-frame clones and misses some; the assay was immunoSEQ multiplex PCR. The data contain 200,000 to 250,000 clones, nearly 90% of them singletons. The specimen was PBMCs or T cells enriched from blood (not recorded which). These receptors were taken from a young man who had recovered from COVID-19.

The chain is built from TRBV5-1 and TRBJ1-2; 11 bases fit TRBD1. CDR1 is SGHRS, CDR2 YFSETQ, per germline. J lost 4 bases, V lost 1 base, and 6 bases had no gene match. The CDR3 sequence is 16 residues long. The CDR3 spells CASSLYSGTGGYGYTF. The CDR3 DNA is TGCGCCAGCAGCTTGTATTCCGGGACAGGGGGCTATGGCTACACCTTC.

This clone was seen a handful of times. The chain recombines TRBV3-1 (or the pseudogene TRBV3-2) with TRBJ2-2; D is perhaps TRBD2 (6 bases). The CDR3 consists of 15 residues. Per germline, CDR1 LGHDT and CDR2 YNNKEL (reference sequence). Trimming shortened V by 1 base and J by 4 bases, and 10 bases separated the two germline ends. Written as DNA, the CDR3 is TGTGCCAGCAGCCAAGTCTGGGGGGTCACCGGGGAGCTGTTTTTT. The encoded protein is CASSQVWGVTGELFF.

On this clone: In the same sample, other DNA sequences code for this CDR3. The genes are TRBV7-3 and TRBJ2-3; 9 bases map to TRBD2. Germline CDR1 and CDR2: SGHTA and FQGTGA. Trimming at V came to 2 bases and at J to 3 bases, leaving 0 bases not matched to a gene. This CDR3 is 14 amino acids long. The DNA of the CDR3 is TGTGCCAGCAGCTTAGCGGGGGGGACAGATACGCAGTATTTT. Its protein product is CASSLAGGTDTQYF.

The chain has TRBV28 and TRBJ2-1; the match to TRBD2 covers 7 bases. Losses at the gene ends were 3 bases for V and 10 bases for J; bases not matched to a gene: 9. The CDR3 runs 14 residues. CDR1 is MDHEN, CDR2 SYDVKM, per germline. CDR3: CASSLAGEGMEQFF. CDR3 coding DNA: TGTGCCAGCAGTTTGGCGGGAGAGGGAATGGAGCAGTTCTTC.

The CDR3 is CASSYSHTGPDNEKLFF. Here the CDR3 DNA reads TGTGCCAGCAGTTACTCCCATACAGGACCTGATAATGAAAAACTGTTTTTT. The rearrangement joins TRBV6-2 or TRBV6-3 to TRBJ1-4; possible D gene TRBD1, 5 bases. V was trimmed by 0 bases and J by 4 bases, leaving 15 bases between them. From germline, CDR1 is MNHEY and CDR2 SVGEGT. This CDR3 region has 17 residues.

This clone was recorded once. The chain recombines TRBV19 with TRBJ2-5; TRBD1 matches 9 bases. The CDR3 loop spans 18 amino acids. Germline values: CDR1 LNHDA, CDR2 SQIVND (reference sequence). The J segment lost 6 bases and the V segment lost 5 bases, leaving 19 bases of the junction unmatched. The DNA of the CDR3 is TGTGCCAGTAGTCGAGGGGGTGACCCGGGACAGGGAGTAAAGACCCAGTACTTC. Protein: CASSRGGDPGQGVKTQYF.

The CDR3 sequence is CASSRELGVNYGYTF. The CDR3 bases are TGTGCCAGCAGCCGGGAGTTAGGGGTTAACTATGGCTACACCTTC. The rearrangement uses TRBV9 and TRBJ1-2; D is perhaps TRBD1 (5 bases). There are 15 residues in the CDR3. Trimming took off 4 bases at V and 1 base at J, with 14 bases between the two ends. Looked up from germline, CDR1 is SGDLS and CDR2 is YYNGEE. Variable domain in full (rest from reference TRBV9 and TRBJ1-2): DSGVTQTPKHLITATGQRVTLRCSPRSGDLSVYWYQQSLDQGLQFLIQYYNGEERAKGNILERFSAQQFPDLHSELNLSSLELGDSALYFCASSRELGVNYGYTFGSGTRLTVV.

V is TRBV29-1 and J is TRBJ2-3, with a tentative D call TRBD2 (6 bases). The CDR3 covers 12 residues. The ends were cut back, 7 bases at V and 4 bases at J, with 12 bases in the middle. From germline, CDR1 is SQVTM and CDR2 ANQGSEA. Written as DNA, the CDR3 is TGCAGCGACGCCCCGGGAGCAGATACGCAGTATTTT. This translates into CSDAPGADTQYF.

The chain employs TRBV11-2 and TRBJ2-7, with TRBD2 as a possible D gene (5 bases). This CDR3 spans 14 amino acids. CDR1 is SGHAT, CDR2 FQNNGV, per germline. Trimming took off 3 bases at V and 7 bases at J, with 16 bases between the two ends. CDR3 DNA sequence: TGTGCCAGCAGCTTGGGGTACGGGGTCCGGGAGCAGTACTTC. Its translation: CASSLGYGVREQYF.

This sequence joins TRBV27 and TRBJ2-3; 7 bases are shared with TRBD1. Germline CDR1 and CDR2: MNHEY and SMNVEV (reference sequence). Trimming removed 0 bases from V and 5 bases from J; junction bases left unmatched: 17. This CDR3 has 19 amino acids. The CDR3 sequence: CASSLSPIRQGPLGDTQYF. The CDR3 bases are TGTGCCAGCAGTTTATCACCAATTCGACAGGGTCCCCTGGGAGATACGCAGTATTTT.

The chain couples TRBV3-1 (or the pseudogene TRBV3-2) to TRBJ2-3, with 8 bases matching TRBD2. V shed 3 bases and J 2 bases; nucleotides not matched to a gene: 4. The germline V gene has CDR1 LGHDT and CDR2 YNNKEL (reference sequence). CDR3 length equals 15 residues. The CDR3 loop reads CASSQWRGDTDTQYF. CDR3 in DNA: TGTGCCAGCAGCCAGTGGCGGGGGGACACAGATACGCAGTATTTT.

The rearrangement joins TRBV7-9 to TRBJ2-1; maybe TRBD2 (6 bases). Germline CDR1 SEHNR, CDR2 FQNEAQ (reference sequence). The CDR3 is 17 amino acids. V was trimmed by 1 base and J by 0 bases, leaving 13 bases between them. CDR3 bases: TGTGCCAGCAGCTTAGACCCTAGCGAGAGCTCCTACAATGAGCAGTTCTTC. Its translation is CASSLDPSESSYNEQFF.

This chain connects TRBV7-9 to TRBJ1-6, with 7 nucleotides matching TRBD1. After removal of 5 bases from V and 6 bases from J, the junction contained 1 base not matched to a gene. The germline gives CDR1 SEHNR, CDR2 FQNEAQ (reference sequence). The CDR3 consists of 13 residues. The CDR3 is CASSRDSNSPLHF. The CDR3 nucleotides are TGTGCCAGCAGCCGGGACAGTAATTCACCCCTCCACTTT. Together with reference TRBV7-9 and TRBJ1-6, the CDR3 gives the full variable domain: DTGVSQNPRHKITKRGQNVTFRCDPISEHNRLYWYRQTLGQGPEFLTYFQNEAQLEKSRLLSDRFSAERPKGSFSTLEIQRTEQGDSAMYLCASSRDSNSPLHFGNGTRLTVT.

The chain joins TRBV15 to TRBJ2-3; maybe TRBD1 (5 bases). Germline CDR1 and CDR2: LNHNV and YYDKDF (reference sequence). V lost 0 bases, J lost 2 bases, and 15 bases lay in between. This CDR3 is 17 amino acids long. CDR3 residues: CATSRDPGTGATDTQYF. CDR3 nucleotide sequence: TGTGCCACCAGCAGAGATCCGGGCACAGGAGCCACAGATACGCAGTATTTT.

As DNA, the CDR3 is TGTGCCAGCATAGGACAGGGAAGAAGGGTGTATGGCTACACCTTC. Its translation: CASIGQGRRVYGYTF. V is TRBV28 and J is TRBJ1-2, with 8 bases matching TRBD1. The CDR3 is made up of 15 amino acids. Trimming cost V 7 bases and J 5 bases; bases outside gene matches: 12. Germline V lookup: CDR1 MDHEN, CDR2 SYDVKM.

The table lists this clone with a count of one. CDR3 loop: CASYGTGGTGELFF. DNA for the CDR3: TGTGCCAGCTACGGGACAGGGGGCACCGGGGAGCTGTTTTTT. This chain links TRBV27 with TRBJ2-2; 11 bases agree with TRBD1. This CDR3 comprises 14 residues. CDR1 is MNHEY, CDR2 SMNVEV, per germline (reference sequence). V trimming: 8 bases; J trimming: 4 bases; junction bases outside the gene matches: 3.

The rearrangement links TRBV4-2 to TRBJ2-1; D gene unclear. Trimming removed 1 base from V and 7 bases from J, with 8 bases in between. This CDR3 is 13 amino acids long. Looked up from germline, CDR1 is LGHNA and CDR2 is YNFKEQ. CDR3 coding DNA: TGTGCCAGCAGCCAAGCTCCGGTGAATGAGCAGTTCTTC. Translating gives CASSQAPVNEQFF.

This clone was seen once. In nucleotides, the CDR3 is TGTGCCAGCATTGGGGGAGGCACTGAAGCTTTCTTT. Amino acid sequence: CASIGGGTEAFF. V usage is TRBV12-3 or TRBV12-4 and J usage is TRBJ1-1; possibly TRBD1 for D (5 bases). V gave up 7 bases and J gave up 4 bases, with 10 bases separating them. The CDR3 covers 12 residues.

The chain carries TRBV27 and TRBJ2-7; D is perhaps TRBD2 (6 bases). The V and J ends lost 4 bases and 0 bases respectively, with 22 bases between them. The CDR3 totals 18 residues. Germline assignment: CDR1 MNHEY and CDR2 SMNVEV (reference sequence). The CDR3 DNA is TGTGCCAGCAGTTCAGGACGCCCACTCGCGGGGAACTCCTACGAGCAGTACTTC. Translation gives CASSSGRPLAGNSYEQYF.

The chain combines TRBV7-2 with TRBJ1-6; 7 positions agree with TRBD1. The CDR3 length is 13 residues. Per the germline V gene, CDR1 is SGHTA and CDR2 is FQGNSA. With 6 bases clipped from V and 5 bases from J, the junction kept 1 base outside the gene matches. As DNA, the CDR3 is TGTGCCAGCAGGGACAGGCATAATTCACCCCTCCACTTT. Amino acid sequence: CASRDRHNSPLHF.

The rearrangement links TRBV24-1 to TRBJ2-1; 7 bases match TRBD2. J gave up 14 bases and V 0 bases, and 12 bases lay outside the gene matches. Germline V CDR1 and CDR2: KGHDR, SFDVKD. The CDR3 sequence is 15 residues long. The CDR3 is CATSDLSHSGGRKFF. In DNA, the CDR3 is TGTGCCACCAGTGATTTGAGTCACTCGGGAGGTAGAAAGTTCTTC.

This rearrangement joins TRBV6-5 to TRBJ1-1, with TRBD1 matching over 7 bases. After removal of 7 bases from V and 1 base from J, the junction contained 6 bases not matched to a gene. Germline loops: CDR1 MNHEY, CDR2 SVGAGI. The CDR3 runs to 14 residues. CDR3: CASTETGPNTEAFF. CDR3 DNA sequence: TGTGCCAGCACAGAGACAGGGCCGAACACTGAAGCTTTCTTT.

J is TRBJ2-5 and V is TRBV6-5, with 9 bases matching TRBD2. The junction had 8 bases not matched to a gene; V was cut back by 2 bases and J by 4 bases. The germline V gene encodes CDR1 MNHEY and CDR2 SVGAGI. The CDR3 runs 16 residues. In DNA form, the CDR3 reads TGTGCCAGCAGTTACGCGGTAGCGGGAGTAGGAGAGACCCAGTACTTC. As protein: CASSYAVAGVGETQYF.

This chain links TRBV6-5 with TRBJ1-5; possibly TRBD1 for D (5 bases). The CDR3 spans 14 residues. Trimming stripped 5 bases from V and 1 base from J, with 9 bases between. Looked up from germline, CDR1 is MNHEY and CDR2 is SVGAGI. The CDR3 spells CASSMGLSNQPQHF. The CDR3 region has the DNA TGTGCCAGCAGTATGGGACTCAGCAATCAGCCCCAGCATTTT.

The V gene is TRBV5-6, the J gene TRBJ1-2; a weak D match, TRBD1 (5 bases). V was cut by 4 bases and J by 4 bases, with 14 bases left in between. The V gene's germline CDR1 is SGHDT and CDR2 YYEEEE. The CDR3 consists of 14 residues. CDR3 bases: TGTGCCAGCAGCGCGAAGACAGCATCCTATGGCTACACCTTC. Its translation: CASSAKTASYGYTF.

V and J are TRBV9 and TRBJ1-2, with a possible D match to TRBD1 (6 bases). The CDR3 totals 13 residues. Per the germline V gene, CDR1 is SGDLS and CDR2 is YYNGEE. V lost 2 bases to trimming and J lost 8 bases, with 13 bases between them. The DNA of the CDR3 is TGTGCCAGCAGCGTTGACAGGTCGGGCGGCTACACCTTC. Amino acids: CASSVDRSGGYTF.

The chain links TRBV28 to TRBJ1-5, with TRBD1 identical over 7 bases. The junction had 7 bases not matched to a gene; V was cut back by 5 bases and J by 3 bases. Germline assignment: CDR1 MDHEN and CDR2 SYDVKM. The CDR3 runs 15 residues. The CDR3 loop reads CASSTPDRVNQPQHF. DNA of the CDR3: TGTGCCAGCAGTACCCCCGACAGGGTCAATCAGCCCCAGCATTTT.

This chain links TRBV19 with TRBJ1-3, with 10 bases identical to TRBD1. In germline, CDR1 is LNHDA, CDR2 SQIVND (reference sequence). V lost 3 bases and J lost 2; bases outside the gene matches: 1. The CDR3 is 15 amino acids. CDR3 DNA: TGTGCCAGTAGTATTGGACAGGGGGCTGGAAACACCATATATTTT. Its protein is CASSIGQGAGNTIYF.